This entry lists 30 T cell receptor beta chains sequenced from one sample in a study of OX40 agonist ivuxolimab in advanced cancers. Library method: the immunoSEQ multiplex PCR assay. TCRdb stores this immuneACCESS table with in-frame sequences only. Part of the clones is absent; in the studies checked, under half of the shortfall reflects unresolved V genes, and no reason is known for the rest. Present in this sample are under 40,000 clones, about three quarters of which were seen just once. The top ten constitute around 9.3% of the sample. The input for sequencing was CD4+ or CD8+ T cells sorted from blood, taken in a trial of the OX40 agonist ivuxolimab. Every receptor here comes from an adult with an advanced solid tumor such as melanoma, head and neck, liver or kidney cancer.

The chain is built from TRBV19 and TRBJ2-2; perhaps TRBD1 as D (6 bases). Germline CDR1 is LNHDA and CDR2 is SQIVND (reference sequence). The CDR3 is made up of 13 amino acids. Trimming pared 5 bases from V and 5 bases from J, leaving 9 bases between. CDR3 region: CASSVQGTGELFF. DNA of the CDR3: TGTGCCAGTAGTGTACAGGGAACCGGGGAGCTGTTTTTT. The full variable domain, its missing parts supplied by reference TRBV19 and TRBJ2-2, is DGGITQSPKYLFRKEGQNVTLSCEQNLNHDAMYWYRQDPGQGLRLIYYSQIVNDFQKGDIAEGYSVSREKKESFPLTVTSAQKNPTAFYLCASSVQGTGELFFGEGSRLTVL.

This chain connects TRBV6-1 to TRBJ2-2; 9 bases agree with TRBD2. The CDR3 contains 14 residues. J gave up 8 bases and V 3 bases, and 4 bases lay outside the gene matches. Per the germline V gene, CDR1 is MNHNS and CDR2 is SASEGT. As DNA, the CDR3 is TGTGCCAGCAGTGATTTGGGACTAGCTGGGGAGCTGTTTTTT. Residues: CASSDLGLAGELFF.

The CDR3 DNA is TGTGCCAGTAGCCCTCCCCCCGGGACTAGCGGGCGACGGCAAGAGACCCAGTACTTC. This translates into CASSPPPGTSGRRQETQYF. The V and J genes are TRBV19 and TRBJ2-5; 12 positions match TRBD2. The CDR3 contains 19 residues. Germline values: CDR1 LNHDA, CDR2 SQIVND (reference sequence). J was trimmed by 2 bases and V by 6 bases; bases with no gene match: 16. Based on the CDR3 plus reference TRBV19 and TRBJ2-5, the full variable domain is DGGITQSPKYLFRKEGQNVTLSCEQNLNHDAMYWYRQDPGQGLRLIYYSQIVNDFQKGDIAEGYSVSREKKESFPLTVTSAQKNPTAFYLCASSPPPGTSGRRQETQYFGPGTRLLVL.

This clone was observed once. The CDR3, as DNA: TGTGCCAGCAGTGAAGCGCTGGGTAACACTGAAGCTTTCTTT. It encodes CASSEALGNTEAFF. This chain links TRBV6-1 with TRBJ1-1; no definite D call. CDR3 size: 14 residues. Trimming removed 0 bases from V and 2 bases from J, with 7 bases in between. Germline-derived CDR1 and CDR2 are MNHNS and SASEGT.

The V gene is TRBV5-1, the J gene TRBJ2-7; D not certain. Trimming pared 0 bases from V and 2 bases from J, leaving 3 bases between. The CDR3 sequence is 12 residues long. CDR1 SGHRS and CDR2 YFSETQ come from the germline V gene. The CDR3: CASSLEPYEQYF. CDR3 in DNA: TGCGCCAGCAGCTTGGAGCCCTACGAGCAGTACTTC.

The chain couples TRBV10-1 to TRBJ2-7, with D perhaps given as TRBD1 or TRBD2 (5 bases each). CDR1 is WNHNN, CDR2 SYGVQD, per germline (reference sequence). The CDR3 spans 15 residues. The V end was cut by 4 bases, the J end by 6 bases, with 19 bases between. The CDR3 protein is CASSAGPGRAFEQYF. As DNA, the CDR3 is TGCGCCAGCAGTGCTGGCCCGGGACGGGCTTTCGAGCAGTACTTC.

V and J are TRBV28 and TRBJ2-2, with D perhaps matching TRBD1 (5 bases). The CDR3 runs to 14 residues. CDR1 is MDHEN and CDR2 is SYDVKM in the germline V gene. The V and J ends lost 7 bases and 6 bases respectively, with 15 bases between them. The CDR3 nucleotides are TGTGCCAGCACATGGGCCCCCAGGGCCGGGGAGCTGTTTTTT. This codes for CASTWAPRAGELFF.

The chain couples TRBV30 to TRBJ2-5; D gene uncertain. The J call is uncertain, as TRBJ2-7 better fits the DNA end. The CDR3 has 11 amino acids. In germline, CDR1 is GTSNPN, CDR2 SVGIG (reference sequence). CDR3 protein: CAWSVNNEQYF. The CDR3 nucleotides read TGTGCCTGGAGTGTGAACAACGAGCAGTACTTC.

The CDR3 is CASSLALPGTEAFF. The CDR3 DNA is TGTGCCAGCAGCTTAGCGCTGCCGGGCACTGAAGCTTTCTTT. The chain is built from TRBV7-9 and TRBJ1-1; no clear D gene. The CDR3 sequence is 14 residues long. Trimming took 0 bases from V and 4 from J, leaving 9 bases between them. Germline V gene sequence: CDR1 SEHNR, CDR2 FQNEAQ (reference sequence).

This chain links TRBV23-1 with TRBJ2-7; a possible D gene is TRBD1 (5 bases). TRBV23-1 is an ORF, and what it does is uncertain. The CDR3 is made up of 11 amino acids. V lost 10 bases to trimming and J lost 1 base, with 8 bases between them. The CDR3 is CAKGVSYEQYF. CDR3 in DNA: TGCGCCAAAGGGGTGTCCTACGAGCAGTACTTC.

The chain carries TRBV6-4 and TRBJ2-1; D unclear. This CDR3 is 8 amino acids long. Germline-derived CDR1 and CDR2 are MRHNA and SNTAGT. Trimming left V 7 bases short and J 15 bases short, with 7 bases between. The CDR3 nucleotides are TGTGCCAGCAATGGGGTGTTCTTC. Translating gives CASNGVFF.

This chain links TRBV4-1 with TRBJ2-7; the D is unclear. From germline, CDR1 is MGHRA and CDR2 YSYEKL. CDR3 length equals 14 residues. The V end was cut by 3 bases, the J end by 0 bases, with 9 bases between. This chain's CDR3 is CASSQGYFSYEQYF. CDR3 in DNA: TGCGCCAGCAGCCAGGGGTATTTCTCCTACGAGCAGTACTTC.

V usage is TRBV12-2 and J usage is TRBJ1-5. TRBV12-2 is termed a pseudogene. The CDR3 length is 14 residues. The CDR3 DNA reads TGTGCAAGTCGCTTAGGATGGGTAGGTCAGCCCCAGCATTTT. It is translated as CASRLGWVGQPQHF.

The chain uses TRBV5-1 and TRBJ2-1; the D gene is possibly TRBD1 (6 bases). Germline-derived CDR1 and CDR2 are SGHRS and YFSETQ. The CDR3 spans 15 residues. V lost 0 bases and J lost 2, with 9 bases in between. In nucleotides, the CDR3 is TGCGCCAGCAGCTTGGTACAGGGAACCTACAATGAGCAGTTCTTC. Translated: CASSLVQGTYNEQFF.

The V and J genes are TRBV4-1 and TRBJ2-1; D might be TRBD2 (6 bases). This CDR3 is 17 amino acids long. V was trimmed by 1 base and J by 3 bases, leaving 16 bases between them. Germline CDR1 and CDR2: MGHRA and YSYEKL. DNA of the CDR3: TGCGCCAGCAGCCAAGTGGCGAGCGGGCGGGGCTACAATGAGCAGTTCTTC. It is translated as CASSQVASGRGYNEQFF.

This clone was seen a single time. The gene calls are TRBV19 and TRBJ1-2, with 9 bases lining up with TRBD1. In germline, CDR1 is LNHDA, CDR2 SQIVND (reference sequence). The CDR3 is made up of 14 amino acids. The junction had 6 bases not matched to a gene; V was cut back by 7 bases and J by 3 bases. This CDR3 reads CASTRDRADYGYTF. As DNA, the CDR3 is TGTGCCAGTACCCGGGACAGGGCAGACTATGGCTACACCTTC. Complete variable domain (other parts from reference TRBV19 and TRBJ1-2): DGGITQSPKYLFRKEGQNVTLSCEQNLNHDAMYWYRQDPGQGLRLIYYSQIVNDFQKGDIAEGYSVSREKKESFPLTVTSAQKNPTAFYLCASTRDRADYGYTFGSGTRLTVV.

The V gene is TRBV7-2, the J gene TRBJ2-7, with TRBD1 identical over 8 bases. CDR1 SGHTA and CDR2 FQGNSA come from the germline V gene. V lost 4 bases to trimming and J lost 5 bases; unmatched junction nucleotides: 13. The CDR3 runs 16 residues. This chain's CDR3 is CASSSLRGQGKNEQYF. CDR3 coding DNA: TGTGCCAGCAGCTCCCTCCGAGGACAGGGAAAGAACGAGCAGTACTTC. Variable domain in full (rest from reference TRBV7-2 and TRBJ2-7): GAGVSQSPSNKVTEKGKDVELRCDPISGHTALYWYRQSLGQGLEFLIYFQGNSAPDKSGLPSDRFSAERTGGSVSTLTIQRTQQEDSAVYLCASSSLRGQGKNEQYFGPGTRLTVT.

This chain joins TRBV7-9 and TRBJ2-7, with 8 nucleotides matching TRBD2. Germline V gene sequence: CDR1 SEHNR, CDR2 FQNEAQ (reference sequence). This CDR3 has 17 residues. V lost 1 base to trimming and J lost 4 bases; unmatched junction nucleotides: 12. CDR3 sequence (DNA): TGTGCCAGCAGCTTAGGCATGTCCGGACTAGCTTCATACGAGCAGTACTTC. Translation: CASSLGMSGLASYEQYF.

The chain carries TRBV6-5 and TRBJ2-7; D is perhaps TRBD1 or TRBD2 (7 bases each). CDR3 length: 13 residues. The V end lost 10 bases, the J end lost 9 bases, and 22 bases lay between the germline ends. The germline V gene has CDR1 MNHEY and CDR2 SVGAGI. The CDR3 reads CATAGGGQRAQYF. The CDR3 nucleotides are TGTGCCACAGCAGGGGGGGGACAACGCGCGCAGTACTTC.

This chain links TRBV4-1 with TRBJ1-6; unclear D gene. V dropped 6 bases and J dropped 8 bases, with 17 bases sitting between them. CDR3 length: 15 residues. CDR1 MGHRA and CDR2 YSYEKL come from the germline V gene. The DNA of the CDR3 is TGCGCCAGCAGGTTTACAGTTTTAGGAGATTCACCCCTCCACTTT. Protein product: CASRFTVLGDSPLHF.

Only a few counts were recorded for this clone. The chain uses TRBV4-1 and TRBJ1-5; TRBD1 is a possible D gene (6 bases). Per germline, CDR1 MGHRA and CDR2 YSYEKL. The ends were cut back, 6 bases at V and 5 bases at J, with 14 bases in the middle. CDR3 length: 14 amino acids. The CDR3 nucleotides read TGCGCCAGCAGTACTGGACAGTCCCATCAGCCCCAGCATTTT. Residues: CASSTGQSHQPQHF.

The chain recombines TRBV19 with TRBJ2-2; D might be TRBD1 or TRBD2, each matching 5 bases. V lost 2 bases, J lost 6 bases, and 13 bases lay in between. CDR3 length: 15 residues. In germline, CDR1 is LNHDA, CDR2 SQIVND (reference sequence). CDR3 DNA: TGTGCCAGTAGTATAAGCCGGGACGGGCCCGGGGAGCTGTTTTTT. The encoded protein is CASSISRDGPGELFF.

The rearrangement uses TRBV5-1 and TRBJ2-5, with D possibly TRBD1 on 5 matching bases. The CDR3 runs to 15 residues. Deletions cut 3 bases from V and 0 bases from J, with 12 bases between. Germline loops: CDR1 SGHRS, CDR2 YFSETQ. CDR3 protein: CASSSRDFDQETQYF. The CDR3 bases are TGCGCCAGCAGCTCCAGGGATTTCGACCAAGAGACCCAGTACTTC.

This clone was seen only once. The rearrangement links TRBV29-1 to TRBJ2-3; possible D gene TRBD2, 6 bases. Germline CDR1 SQVTM, CDR2 ANQGSEA. The CDR3 consists of 14 residues. V shed 2 bases and J shed 4 bases, with 13 bases lying between them. CDR3: CSVELIAASDTQYF. The CDR3 DNA follows: TGCAGCGTTGAATTGATAGCGGCATCAGATACGCAGTATTTT.

V is TRBV6-6 and J is TRBJ1-2; TRBD1 aligns across 11 bases. Germline-derived CDR1 and CDR2 are MNHNY and SVGAGI (reference sequence). The CDR3 spans 15 residues. V shed 2 bases, J shed 4 bases, and the junction held 3 bases outside the gene matches. The CDR3: CASSYGTGGSYGYTF. For the CDR3, the DNA is TGTGCCAGCAGTTACGGGACAGGGGGATCCTATGGCTACACCTTC.

The genes are TRBV7-9 and TRBJ1-4; D is unclear. Between the trimmed V and J ends, which lost 3 bases and 4 bases, there was a span of 3 bases. The CDR3 runs 12 residues. Germline-derived CDR1 and CDR2 are SEHNR and FQNEAQ (reference sequence). The DNA of the CDR3 is TGTGCCAGCAGCTTTGATAATGAAAAACTGTTTTTT. Translating it yields CASSFDNEKLFF. Drawing the rest from reference TRBV7-9 and TRBJ1-4, the complete variable domain is DTGVSQNPRHKITKRGQNVTFRCDPISEHNRLYWYRQTLGQGPEFLTYFQNEAQLEKSRLLSDRFSAERPKGSFSTLEIQRTEQGDSAMYLCASSFDNEKLFFGSGTQLSVL.

The chain couples TRBV5-1 to TRBJ1-1; D is undetermined. Germline V gene lookup returns CDR1 SGHRS and CDR2 YFSETQ. CDR3 size: 13 residues. With 4 bases removed from V and 1 base from J, the gap between germline ends came to 8 bases. The CDR3 spells CASSRIGNTEAFF. As DNA, the CDR3 is TGCGCCAGCAGCAGAATCGGGAACACTGAAGCTTTCTTT.

The chain uses TRBV7-9 and TRBJ1-5; a weak D match, TRBD1 (5 bases). CDR1 and CDR2 (germline): SEHNR, FQNEAQ (reference sequence). CDR3 length: 14 residues. Trimming took off 5 bases at V and 0 bases at J, with 8 bases between the two ends. The CDR3 DNA reads TGTGCCAGCAGCAGGGGCTTTAGCAATCAGCCCCAGCATTTT. It yields the protein CASSRGFSNQPQHF.

The genes are TRBV29-1 and TRBJ1-4, with D hard to call. From germline, CDR1 is SQVTM and CDR2 ANQGSEA. The CDR3 length is 11 residues. V lost 7 bases, J lost 4 bases, and 7 bases lay in between. CDR3 in amino acids: CSGHYNEKLFF. The DNA of the CDR3 is TGCAGCGGACACTATAATGAAAAACTGTTTTTT. The full variable domain, in which reference TRBV29-1 and TRBJ1-4 provide the parts outside the CDR3, is SAVISQKPSRDICQRGTSLTIQCQVDSQVTMMFWYRQQPGQSLTLIATANQGSEATYESGFVIDKFPISRPNLTFSTLTVSNMSPEDSSIYLCSGHYNEKLFFGSGTQLSVL.

Of note for this clone: Other DNA sequences in the same sample also yield this CDR3. The rearrangement joins TRBV2 to TRBJ1-6; possible D gene TRBD1, 5 bases. Germline V CDR1 and CDR2: SNHLY, FYNNEI. The length of the CDR3 is 14 residues. The V end was cut by 1 base, the J end by 6 bases, with 7 bases between. In DNA form, the CDR3 reads TGTGCCAGCAGTGAAGGGGACCGTAATTCACCCCTCCACTTT. Translated, it gives CASSEGDRNSPLHF.